The rows below give T cell receptor beta chains drawn from one sample of a study of T-cell reconstitution after alpha-beta-depleted transplantation in children. MiXCR was run by TCRdb on the PCR reads, yielding one entry per CDR3 protein. The sample lists about 610,000 distinct CDR3 sequences, roughly a tenth seen once, with about 4.3% in the top ten. Sequenced here: PBMCs from the stem cell graft donor, sampled from the stem cell graft. The receptors derive from a human donor who donated a stem cell graft to a child with acute myeloid leukemia. Each CDR3 is given with its conserved first and last residue. Size is omitted from some rows. Given values are once, few, many or a class for expanded clones.

size: NA
V: TRBV5-6
CDR3: CASSNGQGGLYEQYF

size: NA
V: TRBV20-1
CDR3: CSARDIGGSYEQYF

size: NA
V: TRBV28
CDR3: CASSRQGLAGVSYEQYF

size: NA
V: TRBV27
CDR3: CASGRGGLSSYNEQFF

size: NA
V: TRBV5-1
CDR3: CASSLGGTSGSETQYF

size: NA
V: TRBV2
CDR3: CASSVPGQGLNWQYF

size: few
V: TRBV14
CDR3: CASSLLRDSNNEQFF

size: many
V: TRBV11-2
CDR3: CASSGTGTGGSETQYF

size: NA
V: TRBV12-5
CDR3: CASGFVTDTQYF

size: many
V: TRBV6-1
CDR3: CASSLTGGLSSYEQYF

size: few
V: TRBV20-1
CDR3: CSASGGRGGIQYF

size: NA
V: TRBV6-2/TRBV6-3
CDR3: CASSPWTSGSVQPQQFF

size: few
V: TRBV10-3
CDR3: CAISESFAGANTGELFF

size: NA
V: TRBV5-1
CDR3: CASSLAGQGAFF

size: many
V: TRBV7-9
CDR3: CASSLSAGPETQYF

size: NA
V: TRBV5-1
CDR3: CASSLEAGSGNTIYF

size: NA
V: TRBV20-1
CDR3: CSARTGGRETQYF

size: many
V: TRBV4-3
CDR3: CASSQVGSRQGPYNEQFF

size: many
V: TRBV29-1
CDR3: CSVEKGGYTEAFF

size: NA
V: TRBV10-3
CDR3: CAIRRQGDSGNTIYF

size: NA
V: TRBV30
CDR3: CAWSLRAGAGNQPQHF

size: many
V: TRBV11-2
CDR3: CASTWTSGSIDEQFF

size: many
V: TRBV18
CDR3: CASSLWTGGDEQFF

size: many
V: TRBV28
CDR3: CASHSGENTEAFF

size: NA
V: TRBV7-9
CDR3: CASADSGGTGANVLTF

size: many
V: TRBV12-3/TRBV12-4
CDR3: CASSFVGTAAFF

size: NA
V: TRBV20-1
CDR3: CSLSGQGLAGAYNEQFF

size: few
V: TRBV7-2
CDR3: CASSPDIRSGNTIYF

size: few
V: TRBV20-1
CDR3: CSAPAVAMDTQYF

size: many
V: TRBV7-9
CDR3: CASSLVGENSEQYF

size: few
V: TRBV6-5
CDR3: CASNWSQGNSPLHF

size: many
V: TRBV2
CDR3: CASSEFYEQYF

size: NA
V: TRBV4-3
CDR3: CASSQGRDSSYEQYF

size: many
V: TRBV7-9
CDR3: CASSLLRLETDTQYF

size: few
V: TRBV12-3/TRBV12-4
CDR3: CASSLGPGQLTYEQYF

size: few
V: TRBV24-1
CDR3: CATSDSSQGNYGYTF

size: NA
V: TRBV20-1
CDR3: CSAPGTSGQETQYF

size: NA
V: TRBV5-8
CDR3: CASSSPGDRGYNEQFF

size: many
V: TRBV12-3/TRBV12-4
CDR3: CASSFGDRGSNQPQHF

size: many
V: TRBV4-3
CDR3: CASSQGREDTQYF

size: few
V: TRBV5-6
CDR3: CASSWGGQGNQPQHF

size: few
V: TRBV5-1
CDR3: CASSLTVSGANVLTF

size: NA
V: TRBV27
CDR3: CASSPARATSTDTQYF

size: many
V: TRBV7-9
CDR3: CASSLGISGRDNEQFF

size: NA
V: TRBV20-1
CDR3: CCAIPGFKRSVYEQYF

size: NA
V: TRBV28
CDR3: CASSLWRTGGERTQYF

size: NA
V: TRBV28
CDR3: CASQRDTGELFF

size: NA
V: TRBV29-1
CDR3: CSGGMRPLIEAFF

size: few
V: TRBV6-5
CDR3: CASSYASGSFQETQYF

size: NA
V: TRBV5-1
CDR3: CASSLSYPGQVGETQYF

size: many
V: TRBV10-3
CDR3: CAISEPTTSGPTYEQYF

size: NA
V: TRBV5-6
CDR3: CASSFTSGGVTDTQYF